The 17 T cell receptor beta chains presented below share a single source sample, sequenced in a study of blood T cell repertoires in COVID-19. Clones were sequenced by immunoSEQ multiplex PCR, and TCRdb holds only the in-frame ones, with some missing. The data contain tens of thousands of clones, around 82% of them singletons. Sequencing used peripheral blood. All receptors come from a woman aged 80 or over with COVID-19, enrolled during active disease.

V and J are TRBV2 and TRBJ1-1, with TRBD1 matching 8 bases. V was pared by 7 bases and J by 6 bases, with 13 bases of the junction left unmatched. The CDR3 spans 15 residues. Germline V CDR1 and CDR2: SNHLY, FYNNEI. CDR3 nucleotides: TGTGCCAGCACTGGACAGGGTCGGGGACCGGCTGAAGCTTTCTTT. This encodes CASTGQGRGPAEAFF.

The rearrangement joins TRBV4-2 to TRBJ2-3; 12 bases are a match to TRBD1. The CDR3 has 14 residues. Per germline, CDR1 LGHNA and CDR2 YNFKEQ. V was pared by 4 bases and J by 6 bases, with 2 bases of the junction left unmatched. The CDR3 region has the DNA TGTGCCAGCAGCCCGGGACAGGGGGCCGATACGCAGTATTTT. Translating it yields CASSPGQGADTQYF.

The chain employs TRBV5-1 and TRBJ2-3, with 8 bases matching TRBD2. CDR1 and CDR2 (germline): SGHRS, YFSETQ. The CDR3 consists of 16 residues. V lost 2 bases to trimming and J lost 5 bases; unmatched junction nucleotides: 10. The chain's CDR3 is CASSLAQRERRDTQYF. For the CDR3, the DNA is TGCGCCAGCAGCTTAGCCCAGCGGGAGAGGCGAGATACGCAGTATTTT. Supplemented by reference TRBV5-1 and TRBJ2-3, the full variable domain reads KAGVTQTPRYLIKTRGQQVTLSCSPISGHRSVSWYQQTPGQGLQFLFEYFSETQRNKGNFPGRFSGRQFSNSRSEMNVSTLELGDSALYLCASSLAQRERRDTQYFGPGTRLTVL.

The rearrangement links TRBV18 to TRBJ2-2, with 7 positions matching TRBD1. Germline lookup yields CDR1 KGHSH and CDR2 LQKENI. V shed 3 bases, J shed 4 bases, and the junction held 8 bases outside the gene matches. This CDR3 has 16 amino acids. The CDR3 here is CASSPLQGPGTGELFF. The CDR3 DNA reads as TGTGCCAGCTCACCCTTACAGGGGCCGGGCACCGGGGAGCTGTTTTTT.

This clone turned up a few times. The V call is TRBV5-8, the J call TRBJ2-1; possibly TRBD2 for D (5 bases). The germline V gene has CDR1 SGHTS and CDR2 YDEGEE. V was cut by 0 bases and J by 5 bases, with 9 bases left in between. This CDR3 contains 14 residues. CDR3 protein: CASSLGLAHNEQFF. The CDR3 nucleotides read TGTGCCAGCAGCTTGGGGCTAGCCCACAATGAGCAGTTCTTC.

The rearrangement links TRBV5-4 to TRBJ2-5, with 7 bases identical to TRBD2. CDR1 and CDR2 (germline): SGHNT, YYREEE (reference sequence). This CDR3 spans 14 amino acids. V dropped 2 bases and J dropped 5; count of bases not matched to a gene: 6. The CDR3 DNA sequence: TGTGCCAGCAGCTTCAACATGGGGGGGGAGACCCAGTACTTC. Translation: CASSFNMGGETQYF.

This clone has a single count. This sequence joins TRBV6-5 and TRBJ1-4, with 8 bases identical to TRBD1. Unmatched junction bases numbered 5, after V lost 7 bases and J lost 4 bases. CDR3 size: 14 residues. Germline-derived CDR1 and CDR2 are MNHEY and SVGAGI. CDR3 sequence (DNA): TGTGCCAGCATTAACAGGGGGTTTAATGAAAAACTGTTTTTT. Amino acids: CASINRGFNEKLFF.

CDR3 protein: CASSFTTGENTEAFF. The CDR3 coding sequence is TGTGCCAGCAGCTTTACGACAGGGGAGAACACTGAAGCTTTCTTT. The chain couples TRBV7-8 to TRBJ1-1, with 8 positions matching TRBD1. Germline values: CDR1 SGHVS, CDR2 FQNEAQ. The CDR3 spans 15 residues. The V and J ends lost 3 bases and 1 base, in that order; junction bases with no gene match: 4. The variable domain in full, completed from reference TRBV7-8 and TRBJ1-1, reads GAGVSQSPRYKVAKRGQDVALRCDPISGHVSLFWYQQALGQGPEFLTYFQNEAQLDKSGLPSDRFFAERPEGSVSTLKIQRTQQEDSAVYLCASSFTTGENTEAFFGQGTRLTVV.

This chain links TRBV5-5 with TRBJ1-6, with a possible D match to TRBD1 (5 bases). Trimming shortened V by 6 bases and J by 7 bases, and 20 bases separated the two germline ends. Germline V CDR1 and CDR2: SGHKS, YYEKEE (reference sequence). The CDR3 covers 16 residues. Here the CDR3 reads CASTQSSGPGNSPLHF. The CDR3 DNA sequence: TGTGCCAGCACCCAGAGCTCCGGGCCAGGGAATTCACCCCTCCACTTT.

The chain links TRBV11-3 to TRBJ2-7, with D perhaps TRBD1 (5 bases). The CDR3 is 13 amino acids. Trimming left V 3 bases short and J 6 bases short, with 12 bases between. Germline lookup yields CDR1 SGHNT and CDR2 YENEEA. DNA of the CDR3: TGTGCCAGCAGCTTCCAGGGCCTCTCCGAGCAGTACTTC. Translated, it gives CASSFQGLSEQYF.

This chain's CDR3 is CSVVTGARSYGYTF. The DNA for the CDR3 is TGCAGCGTTGTGACAGGGGCGCGGAGCTATGGCTACACCTTC. V and J are TRBV29-1 and TRBJ1-2; 8 nucleotides agree with TRBD1. This CDR3 comprises 14 residues. V lost 4 bases to trimming and J lost 4 bases; unmatched junction nucleotides: 8. The germline gives CDR1 SQVTM, CDR2 ANQGSEA.

This rearrangement joins TRBV7-2 to TRBJ2-1, with 10 bases fitting TRBD2. J was trimmed by 7 bases and V by 1 base; bases with no gene match: 4. Germline assignment: CDR1 SGHTA and CDR2 FQGNSA. This CDR3 has 15 amino acids. The CDR3 region has the DNA TGTGCCAGCAGCTTAGTCAGGACTAGCGGAAATGAGCAGTTCTTC. It codes for CASSLVRTSGNEQFF.

This clone was recorded once. The V call is TRBV18, the J call TRBJ2-7; 10 nucleotides align to TRBD2. The CDR3 loop spans 14 amino acids. With 3 bases clipped from V and 6 bases from J, the junction kept 5 bases outside the gene matches. In germline, CDR1 is KGHSH, CDR2 LQKENI. The CDR3 bases are TGTGCCAGCTCACCCATGAGCGGGAGGGGCGAGCAGTACTTC. Its translation is CASSPMSGRGEQYF.

This clone was detected only once. The rearrangement links TRBV5-5 to TRBJ1-5, with TRBD1 as a possible D gene (6 bases). The germline V gene has CDR1 SGHKS and CDR2 YYEKEE (reference sequence). Trimming removed 4 bases from V and 3 bases from J, with 14 bases in between. CDR3 length equals 15 residues. CDR3 loop: CASSPSLGANQPQHF. In DNA form, the CDR3 reads TGTGCCAGCAGCCCCTCGTTGGGGGCCAATCAGCCCCAGCATTTT.

V and J are TRBV5-1 and TRBJ2-5; 11 nucleotides line up with TRBD2. Unmatched junction bases numbered 6, after V lost 4 bases and J lost 1 base. Looked up from germline, CDR1 is SGHRS and CDR2 is YFSETQ. This CDR3 spans 16 amino acids. This CDR3 reads CASSPGGTSGQETQYF. The DNA for the CDR3 is TGCGCCAGCAGCCCCGGGGGGACTAGCGGCCAAGAGACCCAGTACTTC.

The chain links TRBV2 to TRBJ2-1, with 8 bases aligning to TRBD2. Losses at the gene ends were 7 bases for V and 5 bases for J; bases not matched to a gene: 4. This CDR3 has 13 amino acids. The germline gives CDR1 SNHLY, CDR2 FYNNEI. This CDR3 reads CASKGLADNEQFF. The CDR3 DNA reads as TGTGCCAGCAAAGGACTAGCAGACAATGAGCAGTTCTTC. The full variable domain, its missing parts supplied by reference TRBV2 and TRBJ2-1, is EPEVTQTPSHQVTQMGQEVILRCVPISNHLYFYWYRQILGQKVEFLVSFYNNEISEKSEIFDDQFSVERPDGSNFTLKIRSTKLEDSAMYFCASKGLADNEQFFGPGTRLTVL.

This clone has just a few counts. The V call is TRBV6-5, the J call TRBJ2-7; 8 bases map to TRBD1. This CDR3 is 14 amino acids long. V lost 4 bases, J lost 4 bases, and 6 bases stayed unmatched. Germline lookup yields CDR1 MNHEY and CDR2 SVGAGI. The CDR3 protein is CASSLQGAVYEQYF. The CDR3, as DNA: TGTGCCAGCAGTTTGCAGGGGGCGGTTTACGAGCAGTACTTC.